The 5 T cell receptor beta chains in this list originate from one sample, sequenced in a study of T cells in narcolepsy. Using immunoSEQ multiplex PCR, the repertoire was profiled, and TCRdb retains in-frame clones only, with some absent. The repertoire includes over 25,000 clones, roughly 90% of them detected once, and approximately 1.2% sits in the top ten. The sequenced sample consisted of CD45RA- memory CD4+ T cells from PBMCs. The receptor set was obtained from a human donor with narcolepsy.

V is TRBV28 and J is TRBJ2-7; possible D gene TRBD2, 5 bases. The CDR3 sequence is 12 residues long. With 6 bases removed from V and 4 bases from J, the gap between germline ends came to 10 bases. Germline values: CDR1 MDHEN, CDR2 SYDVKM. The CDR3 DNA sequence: TGTGCCAGCAGCCGGGGTTGGTACGAGCAGTACTTC. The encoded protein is CASSRGWYEQYF.

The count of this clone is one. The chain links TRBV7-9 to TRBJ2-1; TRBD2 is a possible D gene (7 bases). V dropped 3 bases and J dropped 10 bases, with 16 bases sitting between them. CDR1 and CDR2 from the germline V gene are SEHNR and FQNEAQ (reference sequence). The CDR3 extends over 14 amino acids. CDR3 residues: CASSFLGGGEEQFF. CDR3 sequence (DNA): TGTGCCAGCAGCTTTCTTGGGGGGGGCGAAGAGCAGTTCTTC.

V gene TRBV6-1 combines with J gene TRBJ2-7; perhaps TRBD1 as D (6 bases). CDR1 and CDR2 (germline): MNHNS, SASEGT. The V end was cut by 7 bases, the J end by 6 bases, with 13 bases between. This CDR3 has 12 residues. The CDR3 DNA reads TGTGCCAGCACCAGGGGTCGCGGCGAGCAGTACTTC. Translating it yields CASTRGRGEQYF.

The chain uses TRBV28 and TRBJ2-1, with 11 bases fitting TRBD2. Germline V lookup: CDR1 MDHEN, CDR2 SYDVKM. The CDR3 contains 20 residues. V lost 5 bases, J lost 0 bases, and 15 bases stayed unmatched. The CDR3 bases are TGTGCCAGCAGTCCAAGTAGGGCGACTAGCGGGAAGAGCTCCTACAATGAGCAGTTCTTC. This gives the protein CASSPSRATSGKSSYNEQFF.

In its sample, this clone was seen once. The DNA for the CDR3 is TGTGCCAGCAGCTTCGGGTCAGGGAGGAATGAAAAACTGTTTTTT. Amino acids: CASSFGSGRNEKLFF. The chain has TRBV5-6 and TRBJ1-4; possible D gene TRBD1, 5 bases. V lost 2 bases, J lost 5 bases, and 13 bases lay in between. CDR1 is SGHDT, CDR2 YYEEEE, per germline. The CDR3 is 15 residues long.